The sequence of this TCR beta chain was determined in a study of cytomegalovirus exposure and HLA in healthy donors. The germline CDR1 and CDR2 sequences are LGHNA and YSLEER. CDR3 size: 16 residues. The trim removed 4 bases at V and 5 bases at J, leaving 12 bases unmatched. Measured with immunoSEQ multiplex PCR; TCRdb has only the in-frame clones, and not every one. Among roughly 250,000 clones listed, roughly 90% were seen once. The specimen sequenced was PBMCs. The sequence was obtained from a woman under 30 in good health and CMV-seronegative. The chain recombines TRBV4-3 with TRBJ2-7, with 9 bases matching TRBD1. The CDR3: CASSPCPGTGNHEQYF. CDR3 in DNA: TGCGCCAGCAGCCCCTGTCCCGGGACAGGGAACCACGAGCAGTACTTC.